The 5 T cell receptor beta chains presented below share a single source sample, sequenced in a study of control samples from healthy donors and cancer patients. Clones were sequenced by immunoSEQ multiplex PCR, and TCRdb holds only the in-frame ones, with some missing. Counted here are roughly 86,000 clones, 90% occurring once; the ten biggest clones make up 3% to 4.5%. The specimen sequenced was blood. All receptors come from a woman aged 18-29 years in good health.

The chain couples TRBV6-5 to TRBJ1-1, with D possibly being TRBD1 (5 bases). Per germline, CDR1 MNHEY and CDR2 SVGAGI. The CDR3 contains 15 residues. V lost 6 bases, J lost 6 bases, and 20 bases lay in between. The CDR3 nucleotides read TGTGCCAGCAGCCGATACACAAGGGGCGTAGCTGAAGCTTTCTTT. It specifies CASSRYTRGVAEAFF.

The J gene is TRBJ2-5, the V gene TRBV5-1, with TRBD1 matching 7 bases. CDR3 length: 13 amino acids. Germline V gene data show CDR1 as SGHRS and CDR2 as YFSETQ. The trim removed 0 bases at V and 4 bases at J, leaving 0 bases unmatched. Here the CDR3 reads CASSLGTGETQYF. The CDR3 DNA sequence: TGCGCCAGCAGCTTGGGGACAGGAGAGACCCAGTACTTC.

The chain combines TRBV9 with TRBJ1-6, with D tentatively TRBD1 (5 bases). The germline CDR1 and CDR2 sequences are SGDLS and YYNGEE. Trimming stripped 3 bases from V and 10 bases from J, with 14 bases between. The CDR3 runs 14 residues. CDR3 coding DNA: TGTGCCAGCAGCGAGGACCCTTGGGACTCACCCCTCCACTTT. Protein sequence: CASSEDPWDSPLHF.

DNA for the CDR3: TGCGTCCGGTCCGGGGGGGCACGAACAACCCTTCCCTATGAAGCTTTCTTT. Translating it yields CVRSGGARTTLPYEAFF. The J gene is TRBJ1-1, the V gene TRBV23-1; maybe TRBD1 (6 bases). TRBV23-1 has ORF status, its function being uncertain. There are 17 residues in the CDR3.

The chain recombines TRBV2 with TRBJ1-1, with 9 bases identical to TRBD1. The CDR3 is 14 amino acids. Germline V gives CDR1 SNHLY, CDR2 FYNNEI. Germline trimming cut 6 bases from V and 10 bases from J; bases unmatched to any gene: 12. The CDR3 sequence: CASRDTGGEGRAFF. The CDR3 nucleotides read TGTGCCAGCAGGGATACAGGGGGCGAAGGGAGAGCTTTCTTT. Variable domain in full (rest from reference TRBV2 and TRBJ1-1): EPEVTQTPSHQVTQMGQEVILRCVPISNHLYFYWYRQILGQKVEFLVSFYNNEISEKSEIFDDQFSVERPDGSNFTLKIRSTKLEDSAMYFCASRDTGGEGRAFFGQGTRLTVV.